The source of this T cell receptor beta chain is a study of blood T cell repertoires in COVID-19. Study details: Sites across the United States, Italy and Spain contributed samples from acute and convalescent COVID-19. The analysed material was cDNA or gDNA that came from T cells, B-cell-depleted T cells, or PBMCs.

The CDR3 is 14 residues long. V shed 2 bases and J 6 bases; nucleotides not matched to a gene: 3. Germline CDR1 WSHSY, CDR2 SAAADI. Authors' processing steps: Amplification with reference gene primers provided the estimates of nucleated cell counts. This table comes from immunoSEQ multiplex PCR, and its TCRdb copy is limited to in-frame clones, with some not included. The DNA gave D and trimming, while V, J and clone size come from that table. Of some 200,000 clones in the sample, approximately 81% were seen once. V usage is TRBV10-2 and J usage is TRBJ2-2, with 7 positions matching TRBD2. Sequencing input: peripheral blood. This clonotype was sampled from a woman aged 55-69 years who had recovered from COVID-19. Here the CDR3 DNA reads TGCGCCAGCAGTGAGGGCGGGGGACCCGGGGAGCTGTTTTTT. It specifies CASSEGGGPGELFF.